This T cell receptor beta chain was identified during a study of vaccination and CD4 T cells after COVID-19. Cultured CD4+ T-cell DNA underwent Oncomine TCR Beta short-read sequencing. TCRdb passed the PCR reads through MiXCR, listing each CDR3 protein once. The sample has around 20,000 distinct CDR3 sequences; less than 55% are singletons. CDR3 length: 15 amino acids. The treatment denotes: roughly 10-day PBMC culture with coronavirus spike peptide pools or control peptides (ViraFEST assay). With regard to this clonotype: Its antigen is not identified.

The sample comprised cultured CD4+ T cells from blood. The chain joins TRBV21-1 to TRBJ2-7; the table's TRBD1 call for D was not verified on the DNA. TRBV21-1 is a pseudogene locus. This TCR was sampled from a human donor with COVID-19. CDR3 protein: CASSKVPGGSYEQYF. CDR3 coding DNA: TGTGCCAGCAGCAAAGTCCCAGGGGGATCTTACGAGCAGTACTTC.